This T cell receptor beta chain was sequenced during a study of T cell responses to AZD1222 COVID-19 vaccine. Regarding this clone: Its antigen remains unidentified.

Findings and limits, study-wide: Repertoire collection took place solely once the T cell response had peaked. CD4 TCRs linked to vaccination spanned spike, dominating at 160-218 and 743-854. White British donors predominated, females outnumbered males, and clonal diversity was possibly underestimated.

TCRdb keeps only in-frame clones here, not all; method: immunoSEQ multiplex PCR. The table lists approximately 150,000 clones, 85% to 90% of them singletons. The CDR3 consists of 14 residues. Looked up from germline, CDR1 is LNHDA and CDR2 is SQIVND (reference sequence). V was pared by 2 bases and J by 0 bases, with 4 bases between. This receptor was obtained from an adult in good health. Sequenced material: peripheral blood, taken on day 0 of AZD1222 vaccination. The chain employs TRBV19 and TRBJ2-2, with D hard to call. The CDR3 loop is CASSISANTGELFF. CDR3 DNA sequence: TGTGCCAGTAGTATAAGCGCGAACACCGGGGAGCTGTTTTTT.